This TCR beta chain was observed in a study of T cells in Graves' hyperthyroidism and ophthalmopathy. The germline V gene has CDR1 LGHDT and CDR2 YNNKEL (reference sequence). The CDR3 is 15 amino acids. Trimming took 2 bases from V and 4 from J, leaving 14 bases between them. RNA transcripts yielded amplified TCR beta CDR3 regions. First-round RT-PCR with HTBI primers amplified the TCR CDR3 region. TCRdb processed the multiplex PCR reads anew with MiXCR; each CDR3 protein has one entry. The sample holds some 570,000 distinct CDR3 sequences, more than 13% seen once. The receptor comes from a woman in her late teens or twenties with Graves' ophthalmopathy. Sequenced input: blood. The V call is TRBV3-1, the J call TRBJ1-2; D possibly corresponds to TRBD1 (5 bases). CDR3 coding DNA: TGTGCCAGCAGCCAACTTTCGGCCAGGGCCTATGGCTACACCTTC. Its translation is CASSQLSARAYGYTF.